This TCR beta chain was sequenced during a study of shared clonotypes between healthy human individuals. Study-wide background: With ages of 18 to 49, the donors were a couple of women and a few men.

An approximately 200 ng quantity of DNA, 29,000 or so T cell genomes, went into the sorted-subset replicate PCRs. The data were produced by immunoSEQ multiplex PCR, yet TCRdb's version contains in-frame clones alone and is incomplete. The sample holds about 2 million clones, about 95% seen once. CDR1 and CDR2 (germline): SGHRS, YFSETQ. Trimming left V 1 base short and J 5 bases short, with 7 bases between. The CDR3 consists of 14 residues. Study-level points and caveats: Generation probabilities were higher for clonotypes shared across all four sorted-subset donors than for unshared ones.

A note on this clone: What it binds is unknown.

This rearrangement joins TRBV5-1 to TRBJ1-6; tentative D call: TRBD1 (5 bases). Sequences were obtained from naive CD4+ T cells sorted from blood. Subset in this sample: CD45RA+ positively selected. This receptor was taken from a man aged 18 to 29 in good health. The CDR3 here is CASSLMDNNSPLHF. In nucleotides, the CDR3 is TGCGCCAGCAGCTTGATGGACAATAATTCACCCCTCCACTTT.